This section outlines one T cell receptor (beta chain) sequence together with its context. The germline CDR1 and CDR2 sequences are SEHNR and FQNEAQ (reference sequence). Trimming shortened V by 5 bases and J by 5 bases, and 13 bases separated the two germline ends. The CDR3 runs 14 residues. This sample was taken from a study of blood T cell repertoires in COVID-19. In the study overall: Donors in the United States, Italy and Spain gave samples during acute or convalescent COVID-19. From T cells, B-cell-depleted T cells, or PBMCs came the material, which was cDNA or gDNA.

As handled by the study authors: Amplification from reference gene primers served as the basis for estimated nucleated cell counts. Clones were read by immunoSEQ multiplex PCR, and TCRdb kept only the in-frame ones, dropping some. V and J calls plus clone size are reproduced from that table; the DNA served to infer D and trimming. The sample lists some 150,000 clones, under 85% occurring once. Sequenced input: peripheral blood. The receptor comes from a human donor in a cohort sampled during active COVID-19. The chain recombines TRBV7-9 with TRBJ2-1; D not resolved. CDR3 nucleotide sequence: TGTGCCAGCAGCCCCCTTTTGGCACACAATGAGCAGTTCTTC. Translation: CASSPLLAHNEQFF. Complete variable domain (other parts from reference TRBV7-9 and TRBJ2-1): DTGVSQNPRHKITKRGQNVTFRCDPISEHNRLYWYRQTLGQGPEFLTYFQNEAQLEKSRLLSDRFSAERPKGSFSTLEIQRTEQGDSAMYLCASSPLLAHNEQFFGPGTRLTVL.